One sample yielded the 5 T cell receptor beta chains listed below, sequenced in a study of molecular identifiers for immune sequencing clone quantification. Via MiXCR, TCRdb re-called the PCR reads, giving one row per CDR3 protein. The table shows 60,000 to 70,000 distinct CDR3 sequences, with about 19% occurring only once. Material for sequencing was naive CD8+ T cells from blood, with Jurkat cell RNA spiked in. As to subset: FACS-sorted CD8+CD4-CCR7+CD45RA+ naive T cells. These receptors all stem from a human donor in good health. Some libraries in this study had Jurkat cell RNA spiked in.

This clonotype was seen a few times. This sequence joins TRBV5-1 and TRBJ2-7, with no clear D. Germline assignment: CDR1 SGHRS and CDR2 YFSETQ. The CDR3 spans 15 residues. V lost 0 bases and J 2 bases, leaving 12 bases between the germline ends. The CDR3: CASSLEVQVPYEQYF. DNA for the CDR3: TGCGCCAGCAGCTTGGAGGTGCAGGTGCCCTACGAGCAGTACTTC.

Comment on this clonotype: This may be a read error, as it is one base from a much larger clone. The genes are TRBV10-3 and TRBJ1-1, with D maybe TRBD1 (5 bases). Germline loops: CDR1 ENHRY, CDR2 SYGVKD. Trimming pared 3 bases from V and 10 bases from J, leaving 12 bases between. This CDR3 has 12 amino acids. CDR3 amino acids: CAISDNGAVAFF. CDR3 DNA: TGTGCCATCAGTGATAATGGGGCTGTAGCTTTCTTT.

This clonotype has a count of ten or more. The chain recombines TRBV3-1 with TRBJ2-7, with a tentative D call TRBD2 (6 bases). V lost 1 base to trimming and J lost 3 bases, with 13 bases between them. Germline V CDR1 and CDR2: LGHDT, YNNKEL (reference sequence). The CDR3 length is 15 residues. The CDR3 sequence is CASSQGPSAGYEQYF. The CDR3 nucleotides read TGTGCCAGCAGCCAAGGACCTAGCGCCGGCTACGAGCAGTACTTC.

The chain has TRBV6-1 and TRBJ2-7; the D is unclear. CDR1 and CDR2 from the germline V gene are MNHNS and SASEGT. The CDR3 extends over 14 amino acids. Deletions cut 0 bases from V and 5 bases from J, with 11 bases between. CDR3 coding DNA: TGTGCCAGCAGTGAAGCGAATAGCCGACACGAGCAGTACTTC. This codes for CASSEANSRHEQYF.

This clonotype was seen at least ten times. Compared with germline, one end of the junction differs, possibly owing to a read error. The J gene is TRBJ2-7, the V gene TRBV29-1; D is ambiguous. Per the germline V gene, CDR1 is SQVTM and CDR2 is ANQGSEA. The CDR3 totals 13 residues. DNA for the CDR3: TGCAGCGCTGAATCGGGCGATACCTACGAGCAGTACTTC. Protein sequence: CSAESGDTYEQYF.